Included here is one TCR beta chain sequence, with context. The record originates from a study of blood T cell repertoires in COVID-19. About the study: Acute-phase and convalescent COVID-19 samples originated in the United States, Italy and Spain. T cells, B-cell-depleted T cells, or PBMCs provided the cDNA or gDNA that served as material.

Study processing details: Reference gene primer amplification yielded estimated nucleated cell counts. This table comes from immunoSEQ multiplex PCR, and its TCRdb copy is limited to in-frame clones, with some not included. The DNA gave D and trimming, while V, J and clone size come from that table. The data contain some 48,000 clones, 70% to 90% of them seen just once; the ten biggest clones take up under 7%. The CDR3 length is 13 residues. Germline CDR1 reads SEHNR; CDR2 reads FQNEAQ (reference sequence). Trimming removed 1 base from V and 3 bases from J, with 6 bases in between. The chain uses TRBV7-9 and TRBJ1-1; the D gene is possibly TRBD1 (6 bases). Sequenced input: peripheral blood. The receptor was isolated from a woman aged 60-75 years with acute or convalescent COVID-19. CDR3 sequence reads: CASSLEGDTEAFF. The CDR3 nucleotides read TGTGCCAGCAGCTTAGAGGGGGACACTGAAGCTTTCTTT.